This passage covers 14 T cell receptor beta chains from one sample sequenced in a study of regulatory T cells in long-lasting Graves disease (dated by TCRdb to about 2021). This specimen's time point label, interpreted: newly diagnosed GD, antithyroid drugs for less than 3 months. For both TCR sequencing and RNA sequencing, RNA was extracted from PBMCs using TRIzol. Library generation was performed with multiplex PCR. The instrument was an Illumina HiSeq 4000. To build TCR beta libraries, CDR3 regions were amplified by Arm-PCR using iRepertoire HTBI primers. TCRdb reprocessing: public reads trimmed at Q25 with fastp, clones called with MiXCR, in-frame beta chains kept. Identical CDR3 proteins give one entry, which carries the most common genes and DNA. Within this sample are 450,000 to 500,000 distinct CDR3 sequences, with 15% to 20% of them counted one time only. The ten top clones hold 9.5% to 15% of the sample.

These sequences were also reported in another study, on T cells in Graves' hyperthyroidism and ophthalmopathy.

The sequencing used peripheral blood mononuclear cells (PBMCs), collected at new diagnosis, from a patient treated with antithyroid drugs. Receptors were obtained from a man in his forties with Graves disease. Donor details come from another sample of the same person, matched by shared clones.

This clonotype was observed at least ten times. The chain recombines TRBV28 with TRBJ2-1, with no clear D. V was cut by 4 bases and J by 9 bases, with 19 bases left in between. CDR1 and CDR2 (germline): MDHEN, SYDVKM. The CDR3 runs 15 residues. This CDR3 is CASSSTKGAYGEQFF. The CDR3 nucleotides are TGTGCCAGCAGTTCAACCAAGGGCGCCTACGGTGAGCAGTTCTTC.

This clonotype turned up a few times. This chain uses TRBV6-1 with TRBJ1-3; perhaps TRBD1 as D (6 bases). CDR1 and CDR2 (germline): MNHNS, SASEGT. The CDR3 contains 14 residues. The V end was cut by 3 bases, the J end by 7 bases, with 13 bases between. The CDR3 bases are TGTGCCAGCAGTGAGGACAGCCTCCGGAACACCATATATTTT. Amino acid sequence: CASSEDSLRNTIYF.

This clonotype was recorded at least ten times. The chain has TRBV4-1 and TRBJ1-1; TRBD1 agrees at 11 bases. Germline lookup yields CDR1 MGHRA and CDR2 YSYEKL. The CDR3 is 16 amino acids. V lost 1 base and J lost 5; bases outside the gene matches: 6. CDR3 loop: CASSQGTGGGGTEAFF. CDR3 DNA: TGCGCCAGCAGCCAAGGGACAGGGGGCGGTGGTACTGAAGCTTTCTTT.

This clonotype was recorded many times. This CDR3 is CASSLLETGSGANVLTF. The DNA for the CDR3 is TGTGCCAGCAGTTTACTGGAAACAGGGTCAGGGGCCAACGTCCTGACTTTC. The J gene is TRBJ2-6, the V gene TRBV27, with D possibly matching TRBD1 (6 bases). Germline values: CDR1 MNHEY, CDR2 SMNVEV (reference sequence). The CDR3 runs to 17 residues. Trimming cost V 2 bases and J 4 bases, with 15 bases left between them.

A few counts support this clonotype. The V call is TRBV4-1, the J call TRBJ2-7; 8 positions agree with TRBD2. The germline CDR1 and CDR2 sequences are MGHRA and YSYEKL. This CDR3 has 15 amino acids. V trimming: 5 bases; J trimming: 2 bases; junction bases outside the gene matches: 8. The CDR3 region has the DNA TGCGCCAGCAGCAGCAGCGGGAGTGACACCTACGAGCAGTACTTC. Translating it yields CASSSSGSDTYEQYF.

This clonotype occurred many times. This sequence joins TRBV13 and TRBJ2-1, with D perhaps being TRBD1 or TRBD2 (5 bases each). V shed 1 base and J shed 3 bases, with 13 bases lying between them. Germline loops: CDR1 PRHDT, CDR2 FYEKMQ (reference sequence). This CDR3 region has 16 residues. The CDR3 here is CASSLEGSGYYNEQFF. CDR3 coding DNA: TGTGCCAGCAGCTTAGAGGGGAGCGGTTACTACAATGAGCAGTTCTTC.

The CDR3 region is CASSPNLYQRDYGYTF. In DNA, the CDR3 is TGTGCCAGCAGCCCAAATCTCTATCAGCGGGACTATGGCTACACCTTC. The chain combines TRBV7-9 with TRBJ1-2, with no clear D. Germline CDR1 reads SEHNR; CDR2 reads FQNEAQ (reference sequence). The V end lost 5 bases, the J end lost 3 bases, and 19 bases lay between the germline ends. The CDR3 has 16 amino acids.

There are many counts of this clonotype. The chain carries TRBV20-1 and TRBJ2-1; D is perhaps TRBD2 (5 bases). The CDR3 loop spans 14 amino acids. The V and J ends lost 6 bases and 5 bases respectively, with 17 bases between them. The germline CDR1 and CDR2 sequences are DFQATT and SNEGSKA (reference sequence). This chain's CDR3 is CSAEKALGNNEQFF. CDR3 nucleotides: TGCAGTGCCGAAAAGGCACTAGGAAACAATGAGCAGTTCTTC.

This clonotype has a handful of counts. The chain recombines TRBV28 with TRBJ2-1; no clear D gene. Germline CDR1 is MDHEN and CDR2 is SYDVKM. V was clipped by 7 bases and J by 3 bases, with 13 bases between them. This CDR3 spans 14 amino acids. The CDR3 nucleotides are TGTGCCAGCACTAGGGCAGGAAGCTACAATGAGCAGTTCTTC. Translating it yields CASTRAGSYNEQFF.

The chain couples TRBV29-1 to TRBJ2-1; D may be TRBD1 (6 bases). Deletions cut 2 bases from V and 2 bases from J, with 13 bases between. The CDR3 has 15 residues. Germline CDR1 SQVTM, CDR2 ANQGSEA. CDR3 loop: CSVEIRDIPYNEQFF. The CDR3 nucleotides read TGCAGCGTTGAAATCCGGGACATACCCTACAATGAGCAGTTCTTC.

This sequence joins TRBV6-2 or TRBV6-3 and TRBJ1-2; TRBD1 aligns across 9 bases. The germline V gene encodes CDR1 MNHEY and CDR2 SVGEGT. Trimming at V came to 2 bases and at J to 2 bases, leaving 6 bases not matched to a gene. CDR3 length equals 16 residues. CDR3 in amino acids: CASSYRGTGFNYGYTF. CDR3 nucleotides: TGTGCCAGCAGTTACAGGGGGACAGGGTTCAACTATGGCTACACCTTC.

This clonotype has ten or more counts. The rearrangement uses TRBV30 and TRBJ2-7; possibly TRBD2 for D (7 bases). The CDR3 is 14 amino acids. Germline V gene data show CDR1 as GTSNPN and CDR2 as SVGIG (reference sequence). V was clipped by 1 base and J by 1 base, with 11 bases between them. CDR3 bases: TGTGCCTGGAGTGAGGGAGGGGGGTCCTACGAGCAGTACTTC. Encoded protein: CAWSEGGGSYEQYF.

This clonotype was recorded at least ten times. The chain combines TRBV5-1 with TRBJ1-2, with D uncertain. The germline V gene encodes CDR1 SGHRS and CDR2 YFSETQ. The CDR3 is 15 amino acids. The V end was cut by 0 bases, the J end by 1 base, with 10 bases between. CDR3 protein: CASSLVLGNNYGYTF. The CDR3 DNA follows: TGCGCCAGCAGCTTGGTATTGGGGAATAACTATGGCTACACCTTC.

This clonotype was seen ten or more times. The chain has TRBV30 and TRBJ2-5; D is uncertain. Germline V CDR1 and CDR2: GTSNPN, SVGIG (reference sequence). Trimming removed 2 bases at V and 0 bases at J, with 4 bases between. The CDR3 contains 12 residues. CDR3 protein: CAWSTYQETQYF. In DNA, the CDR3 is TGTGCCTGGAGTACGTACCAAGAGACCCAGTACTTC.